The next 26 T cell receptor beta chains were all read from a single sample in a study of a mutant IDH1 vaccine in newly diagnosed glioma. Antigens of these TCRs are unknown. TCRdb keeps only in-frame clones here, not all; method: immunoSEQ multiplex PCR. The sample contains tens of thousands of clones, less than 85% of which appear only once. Specified time point: week 11, during vaccination. Vaccine doses each comprised 300 ug of mutant IDH1 20-mer peptide, with topical imiquimod. The sample here was PBMCs, taken from a glioma patient whose treatment included an IDH1 peptide vaccine. The receptors were sampled from a man aged 25 to 40 with glioma.

The rearrangement joins TRBV28 to TRBJ1-5, with D possibly matching TRBD1 (6 bases). In germline, CDR1 is MDHEN, CDR2 SYDVKM. The CDR3 loop spans 15 amino acids. V lost 3 bases and J lost 7, with 16 bases in between. This chain's CDR3 is CASSFDQEGGQPQHF. The CDR3 nucleotides read TGTGCCAGCAGTTTCGATCAGGAGGGGGGACAGCCCCAGCATTTT.

The gene calls are TRBV5-6 and TRBJ2-7; D remains unclear. The CDR3 has 16 residues. The germline gives CDR1 SGHDT, CDR2 YYEEEE. Between the trimmed V and J ends, which lost 0 bases and 4 bases, there was a span of 17 bases. The chain's CDR3 is CASSLARQTRLYEQYF. The CDR3 bases are TGTGCCAGCAGCTTGGCTCGGCAGACCCGTCTATACGAGCAGTACTTC.

The rearrangement links TRBV7-9 to TRBJ2-7; D might be TRBD2 (6 bases). The germline gives CDR1 SEHNR, CDR2 FQNEAQ (reference sequence). This CDR3 has 15 amino acids. The V end lost 6 bases, the J end lost 5 bases, and 20 bases lay between the germline ends. The CDR3: CASRRELGREDEQYF. CDR3 nucleotide sequence: TGTGCCAGCAGACGAGAGTTGGGCAGGGAGGACGAGCAGTACTTC.

V and J are TRBV19 and TRBJ1-1, with D unresolved. Trimming took off 6 bases at V and 2 bases at J, with 10 bases between the two ends. CDR1 and CDR2 (germline): LNHDA, SQIVND (reference sequence). CDR3 size: 13 residues. The CDR3 DNA reads TGTGCCAGTAGAACAGACACAAACACTGAAGCTTTCTTT. This encodes CASRTDTNTEAFF.

The rearrangement joins TRBV5-4 to TRBJ2-3; 9 bases fit TRBD2. The CDR3 covers 15 residues. The junction had 10 bases not matched to a gene; V was cut back by 5 bases and J by 6 bases. Per the germline V gene, CDR1 is SGHNT and CDR2 is YYREEE (reference sequence). CDR3 loop: CASSPGSGSGDTQYF. The CDR3 nucleotides read TGTGCCAGCAGTCCAGGTAGCGGGAGTGGGGATACGCAGTATTTT.

This clone came up a few times. The gene calls are TRBV28 and TRBJ2-7; 13 positions match TRBD2. The germline V gene encodes CDR1 MDHEN and CDR2 SYDVKM. The ends lost 10 bases at V and 7 bases at J; junction bases unmatched: 7. The CDR3 has 13 residues. CDR3 coding DNA: TGTGCCACCCTACTAGCGGGAGGGCTTGAGCAGTACTTC. Its translation is CATLLAGGLEQYF.

This chain joins TRBV7-3 and TRBJ2-3, with D uncertain. CDR3 length: 14 residues. Germline V gene sequence: CDR1 SGHTA, CDR2 FQGTGA. With 5 bases removed from V and 1 base from J, the gap between germline ends came to 10 bases. In DNA form, the CDR3 reads TGTGCCAGCAGCCCCGACGGTGGCACAGATACGCAGTATTTT. The encoded protein is CASSPDGGTDTQYF.

This clone was found a few times. The chain uses TRBV7-9 and TRBJ1-1; the D is unclear. Trimming removed 1 base from V and 1 base from J, with 4 bases in between. CDR1 is SEHNR and CDR2 is FQNEAQ in the germline V gene (reference sequence). This CDR3 region has 13 residues. CDR3 nucleotide sequence: TGTGCCAGCAGCTTAGACCAGAACACTGAAGCTTTCTTT. This gives the protein CASSLDQNTEAFF.

The chain links TRBV19 to TRBJ2-2, with D possibly matching TRBD1 (5 bases). There are 14 residues in the CDR3. CDR1 and CDR2 (germline): LNHDA, SQIVND (reference sequence). Trimming removed 1 base from V and 5 bases from J, with 8 bases in between. The CDR3 coding sequence is TGTGCCAGTAGTATAGGACAGCCTACCGGGGAGCTGTTTTTT. Protein sequence: CASSIGQPTGELFF.

V is TRBV28 and J is TRBJ2-4, with a weak D call TRBD1 (5 bases). V gave up 6 bases and J gave up 5 bases, with 14 bases separating them. Germline V CDR1 and CDR2: MDHEN, SYDVKM. The CDR3 has 14 amino acids. The CDR3 loop reads CASSPGHPENIQYF. In DNA, the CDR3 is TGTGCCAGCAGCCCCGGACACCCAGAAAACATTCAGTACTTC.

The V and J genes are TRBV6-5 and TRBJ1-2; D is unresolved. Trimming shortened V by 4 bases and J by 4 bases, and 7 bases separated the two germline ends. Germline V gene sequence: CDR1 MNHEY, CDR2 SVGAGI. This CDR3 contains 12 residues. CDR3 protein: CASSSYGYGYTF. The CDR3 nucleotides are TGTGCCAGCAGTTCGTATGGCTATGGCTACACCTTC.

V is TRBV19 and J is TRBJ1-5; no firm D call. The V gene lost 3 bases and the J gene lost 1 base, with 10 bases spanning the gap. The CDR3 has 15 residues. The germline gives CDR1 LNHDA, CDR2 SQIVND (reference sequence). CDR3 sequence reads: CASSMREGSNQPQHF. The CDR3 DNA reads TGTGCCAGTAGTATGAGAGAAGGGAGCAATCAGCCCCAGCATTTT.

The chain joins TRBV19 to TRBJ2-1, with D maybe TRBD2 (6 bases). Germline assignment: CDR1 LNHDA and CDR2 SQIVND (reference sequence). The V and J ends lost 4 bases and 12 bases respectively, with 13 bases between them. The CDR3 has 12 amino acids. The CDR3 spells CASSNRAGGQFF. The CDR3 region has the DNA TGTGCCAGTAGTAACCGGGCCGGGGGGCAGTTCTTC.

V gene TRBV11-2 combines with J gene TRBJ2-7; D is uncertain. Trimming pared 3 bases from V and 1 base from J, leaving 10 bases between. CDR1 and CDR2 (germline): SGHAT, FQNNGV. This CDR3 comprises 14 residues. CDR3: CASSFGPRSYEQYF. In DNA, the CDR3 is TGTGCCAGCAGCTTTGGACCTAGATCCTACGAGCAGTACTTC.

J is TRBJ2-7 and V is TRBV7-3; D perhaps matches TRBD1 (6 bases). The CDR3 runs 14 residues. Germline assignment: CDR1 SGHTA and CDR2 FQGTGA. Trimming removed 0 bases from V and 1 base from J, with 7 bases in between. CDR3 sequence: CASSLTGHSYEQYF. The CDR3, as DNA: TGTGCCAGCAGCTTAACGGGACATTCCTACGAGCAGTACTTC.

This clone was seen once. The chain has TRBV18 and TRBJ2-7, with D tentatively TRBD1 (6 bases). Trimming took 4 bases from V and 2 from J, leaving 12 bases between them. CDR1 and CDR2 from the germline V gene are KGHSH and LQKENI. The length of the CDR3 is 14 residues. The CDR3 nucleotides read TGTGCCAGCTCACAAAGGACAGAGACCTACGAGCAGTACTTC. Encoded protein: CASSQRTETYEQYF.

The chain is built from TRBV28 and TRBJ1-2; D perhaps matches TRBD1 (5 bases). Germline V gives CDR1 MDHEN, CDR2 SYDVKM. The length of the CDR3 is 13 residues. Trimming cost V 8 bases and J 0 bases, with 10 bases left between them. CDR3 DNA sequence: TGTGCCAGCGGGACTCATTCTAACTATGGCTACACCTTC. This encodes CASGTHSNYGYTF.

This clone came up a few times. The rearrangement uses TRBV7-9 and TRBJ1-2; perhaps TRBD1 as D (5 bases). The germline CDR1 and CDR2 sequences are SEHNR and FQNEAQ (reference sequence). V was pared by 5 bases and J by 9 bases, with 13 bases between. This CDR3 is built from 12 residues. The DNA of the CDR3 is TGTGCCAGCAGCAGCTGGGACGGAAGCTACACCTTC. Its translation: CASSSWDGSYTF.

The V call is TRBV19, the J call TRBJ1-5, with D unclear. Trimming took 3 bases from V and 2 from J, leaving 8 bases between them. Germline V gene sequence: CDR1 LNHDA, CDR2 SQIVND (reference sequence). The CDR3 is 14 residues long. CDR3 protein: CASSIYGGNQPQHF. The CDR3 DNA sequence: TGTGCCAGTAGTATTTACGGGGGCAATCAGCCCCAGCATTTT.

The V gene is TRBV2, the J gene TRBJ1-1, with TRBD1 matching 9 bases. V shed 6 bases, J shed 5 bases, and the junction held 1 base outside the gene matches. The CDR3 has 12 residues. CDR1 is SNHLY, CDR2 FYNNEI, per germline. The CDR3 reads CASRDRGTEAFF. As DNA, the CDR3 is TGTGCCAGCAGGGACAGGGGTACTGAAGCTTTCTTT.

V and J are TRBV5-4 and TRBJ2-1, with 13 nucleotides matching TRBD2. Germline CDR1 SGHNT, CDR2 YYREEE (reference sequence). Trimming removed 4 bases from V and 5 bases from J; junction bases left unmatched: 6. The length of the CDR3 is 16 residues. The DNA of the CDR3 is TGTGCCAGCAGCCCAGGACTAGCGGGAGAGGACAATGAGCAGTTCTTC. Translating gives CASSPGLAGEDNEQFF.

The chain carries TRBV4-3 and TRBJ2-7, with D tentatively TRBD2 (6 bases). V was cut by 0 bases and J by 4 bases, with 13 bases left in between. The CDR3 contains 15 residues. CDR1 and CDR2 from the germline V gene are LGHNA and YSLEER. The CDR3 loop is CASSQEGHRGYEQYF. CDR3 DNA sequence: TGCGCCAGCAGCCAAGAGGGGCATCGGGGGTACGAGCAGTACTTC.

This clone is a singleton in its sample. The chain is built from TRBV28 and TRBJ1-2; weak D call: TRBD1 (6 bases). The germline V and J ends were trimmed by 6 bases and 6 bases, with 17 bases remaining between them. This CDR3 spans 14 amino acids. Looked up from germline, CDR1 is MDHEN and CDR2 is SYDVKM. DNA for the CDR3: TGTGCCAGCAGCCCTCCCCTGGAGGGGGATGGCTACACCTTC. This encodes CASSPPLEGDGYTF.

V gene TRBV30 combines with J gene TRBJ2-1; D gene uncertain. V lost 0 bases and J lost 3, with 15 bases in between. Germline V gene sequence: CDR1 GTSNPN, CDR2 SVGIG (reference sequence). The CDR3 extends over 16 amino acids. The CDR3 nucleotides are TGTGCCTGGAGTGTATCGATTCGATCCGTCTACAATGAGCAGTTCTTC. Protein sequence: CAWSVSIRSVYNEQFF.

This clone has more than one count but fewer than ten. CDR3 region: CASSLGSRSYEQYF. Here the CDR3 DNA reads TGTGCCAGCAGCTTAGGTAGTAGATCCTACGAGCAGTACTTC. The chain carries TRBV7-9 and TRBJ2-7; D gene unclear. Trimming removed 1 base from V and 1 base from J, with 8 bases in between. CDR1 is SEHNR and CDR2 is FQNEAQ in the germline V gene (reference sequence). The CDR3 runs 14 residues.

This chain connects TRBV5-1 to TRBJ2-4; 8 positions agree with TRBD1. V trimming: 4 bases; J trimming: 7 bases; junction bases outside the gene matches: 4. The germline CDR1 and CDR2 sequences are SGHRS and YFSETQ. The CDR3 loop spans 13 amino acids. CDR3 amino acids: CASSIRQGNIQYF. The CDR3, as DNA: TGCGCCAGCAGCATACGACAGGGGAACATTCAGTACTTC.